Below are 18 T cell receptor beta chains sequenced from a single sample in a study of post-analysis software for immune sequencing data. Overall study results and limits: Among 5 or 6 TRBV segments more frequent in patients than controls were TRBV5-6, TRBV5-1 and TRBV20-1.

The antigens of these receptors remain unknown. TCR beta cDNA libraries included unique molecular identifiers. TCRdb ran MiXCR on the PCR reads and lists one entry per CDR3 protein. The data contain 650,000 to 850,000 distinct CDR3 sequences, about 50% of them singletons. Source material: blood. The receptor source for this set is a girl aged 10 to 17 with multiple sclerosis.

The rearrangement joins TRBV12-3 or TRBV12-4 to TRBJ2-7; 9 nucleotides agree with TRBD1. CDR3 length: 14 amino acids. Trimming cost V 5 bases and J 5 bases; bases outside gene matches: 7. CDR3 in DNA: TGTGCCAGCAGTCTCCAGACAGGGGGGCACGAGCAGTACTTC. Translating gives CASSLQTGGHEQYF.

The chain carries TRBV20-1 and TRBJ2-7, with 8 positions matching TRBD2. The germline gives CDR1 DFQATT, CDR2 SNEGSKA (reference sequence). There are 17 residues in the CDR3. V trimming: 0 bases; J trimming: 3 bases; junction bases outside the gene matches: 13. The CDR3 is CSARDSLGSGGFYEQYF. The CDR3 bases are TGCAGTGCTAGAGATTCCCTGGGCAGCGGGGGATTCTACGAGCAGTACTTC.

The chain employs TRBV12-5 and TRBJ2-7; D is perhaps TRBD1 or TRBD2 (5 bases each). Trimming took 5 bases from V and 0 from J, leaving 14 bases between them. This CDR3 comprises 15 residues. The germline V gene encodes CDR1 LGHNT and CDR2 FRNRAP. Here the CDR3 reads CASGPDGASSYEQYF. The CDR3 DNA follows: TGTGCTAGTGGTCCGGACGGGGCTAGCTCCTACGAGCAGTACTTC.

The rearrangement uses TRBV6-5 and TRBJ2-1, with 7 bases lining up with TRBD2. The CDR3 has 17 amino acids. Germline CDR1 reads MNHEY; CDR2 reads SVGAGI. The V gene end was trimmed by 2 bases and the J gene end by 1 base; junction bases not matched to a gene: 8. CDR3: CASSYGGLTASYNEQFF. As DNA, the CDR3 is TGTGCCAGCAGTTACGGGGGACTAACCGCTTCCTACAATGAGCAGTTCTTC.

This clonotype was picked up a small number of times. This CDR3 reads CAVAAQRDSYEQYF. The CDR3 DNA reads TGTGCCGTAGCAGCTCAGCGGGATTCCTACGAGCAGTACTTC. J is TRBJ2-7 and V is TRBV10-3; 7 bases are shared with TRBD2. The CDR3 totals 14 residues. The V segment lost 11 bases and the J segment 1 base; nucleotides outside the gene matches: 11. Germline loops: CDR1 ENHRY, CDR2 SYGVKD.

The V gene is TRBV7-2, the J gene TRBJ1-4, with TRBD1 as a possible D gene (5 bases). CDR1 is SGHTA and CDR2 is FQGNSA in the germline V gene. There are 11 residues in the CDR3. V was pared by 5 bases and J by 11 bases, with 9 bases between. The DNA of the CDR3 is TGTGCCAGCAGCCCACGGGGGAAACTGTTTTTT. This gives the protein CASSPRGKLFF.

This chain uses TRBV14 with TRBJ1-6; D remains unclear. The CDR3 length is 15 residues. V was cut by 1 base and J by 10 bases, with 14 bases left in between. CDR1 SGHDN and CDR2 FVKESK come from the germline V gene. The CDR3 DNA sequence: TGTGCCAGCAGCCAAGGGGTAGCAGGTGGCTCACCCCTCCACTTT. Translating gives CASSQGVAGGSPLHF.

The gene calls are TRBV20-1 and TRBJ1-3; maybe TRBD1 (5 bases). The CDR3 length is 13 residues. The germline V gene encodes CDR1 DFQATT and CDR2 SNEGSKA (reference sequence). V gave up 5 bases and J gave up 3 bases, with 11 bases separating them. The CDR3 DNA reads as TGCAGTGCTTCGACAGATAATGGAAACACCATATATTTT. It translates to CSASTDNGNTIYF.

The CDR3 coding sequence is TGTGCCAGCAGCTTCATAGTCCCCAGGGCGGGGGATACGCAGTATTTT. Translated: CASSFIVPRAGDTQYF. V and J are TRBV7-9 and TRBJ2-3; maybe TRBD2 (6 bases). CDR3 length: 16 amino acids. CDR1 and CDR2 (germline): SEHNR, FQNEAQ (reference sequence). Trimming took off 3 bases at V and 6 bases at J, with 19 bases between the two ends.

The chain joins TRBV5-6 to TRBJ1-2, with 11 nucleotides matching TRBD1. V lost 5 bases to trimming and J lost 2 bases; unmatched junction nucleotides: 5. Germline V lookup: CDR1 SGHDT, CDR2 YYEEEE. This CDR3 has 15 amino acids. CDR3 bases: TGTGCCAGCAGATCGAGGGACAGGGGGAACTATGGCTACACCTTC. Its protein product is CASRSRDRGNYGYTF.

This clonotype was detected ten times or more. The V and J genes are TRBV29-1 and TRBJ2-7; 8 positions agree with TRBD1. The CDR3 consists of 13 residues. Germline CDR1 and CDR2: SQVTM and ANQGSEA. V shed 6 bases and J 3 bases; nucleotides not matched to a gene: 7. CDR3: CSVSTGGSYEQYF. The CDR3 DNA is TGCAGCGTCAGTACAGGGGGGAGCTACGAGCAGTACTTC.

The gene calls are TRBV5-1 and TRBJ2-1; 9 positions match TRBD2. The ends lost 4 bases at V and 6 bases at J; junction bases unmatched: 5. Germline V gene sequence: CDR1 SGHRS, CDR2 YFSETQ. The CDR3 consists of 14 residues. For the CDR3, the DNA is TGCGCCAGCAGCATAAGGACTAGCGTCAATGAGCAGTTCTTC. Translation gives CASSIRTSVNEQFF.

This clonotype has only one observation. The CDR3 DNA reads as TGTGCCAGCAGTTACTCGGGTCGGGAGCAGTACTTC. Amino acids: CASSYSGREQYF. The gene calls are TRBV6-5 and TRBJ2-7; D is unclear. The CDR3 is 12 residues long. Between the trimmed V and J ends, which lost 0 bases and 7 bases, there was a span of 7 bases. Germline assignment: CDR1 MNHEY and CDR2 SVGAGI.

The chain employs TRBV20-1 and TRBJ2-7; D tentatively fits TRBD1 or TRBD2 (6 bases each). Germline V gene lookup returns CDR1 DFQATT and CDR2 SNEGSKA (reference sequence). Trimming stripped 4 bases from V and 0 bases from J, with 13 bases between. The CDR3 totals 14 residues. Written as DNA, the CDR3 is TGCAGTGCTAATCTCCCGGGGGCCTCCTACGAGCAGTACTTC. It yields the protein CSANLPGASYEQYF.

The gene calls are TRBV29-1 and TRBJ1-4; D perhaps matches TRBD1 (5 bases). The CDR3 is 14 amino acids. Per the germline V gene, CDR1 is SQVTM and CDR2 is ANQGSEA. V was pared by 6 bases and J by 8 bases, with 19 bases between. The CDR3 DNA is TGCAGCGTCGAGGAGCCCGGGGCGCGAGAAAAACTGTTTTTT. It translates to CSVEEPGAREKLFF.

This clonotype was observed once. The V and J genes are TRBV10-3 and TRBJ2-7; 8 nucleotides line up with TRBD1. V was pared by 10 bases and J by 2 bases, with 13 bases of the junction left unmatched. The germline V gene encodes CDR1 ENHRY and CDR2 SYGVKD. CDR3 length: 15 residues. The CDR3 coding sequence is TGTGCCACCACGGGGAGACAGGGGACCACCTACGAGCAGTACTTC. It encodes CATTGRQGTTYEQYF.

CDR3 in DNA: TGCGCCAGCAGCTTGGCCCCGGGGGCCGCGGACAACACTGAAGCTTTCTTT. This codes for CASSLAPGAADNTEAFF. The gene calls are TRBV5-1 and TRBJ1-1, with D perhaps TRBD1 (6 bases). The CDR3 has 17 residues. V was pared by 0 bases and J by 2 bases, with 17 bases between. Germline loops: CDR1 SGHRS, CDR2 YFSETQ.

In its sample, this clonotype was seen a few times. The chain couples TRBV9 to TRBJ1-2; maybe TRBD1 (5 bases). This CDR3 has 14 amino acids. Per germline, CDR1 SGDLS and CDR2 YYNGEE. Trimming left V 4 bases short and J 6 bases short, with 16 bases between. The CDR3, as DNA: TGTGCCAGCAGCCCCGGGGCGGGATCCGATGGCTACACCTTC. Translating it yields CASSPGAGSDGYTF.